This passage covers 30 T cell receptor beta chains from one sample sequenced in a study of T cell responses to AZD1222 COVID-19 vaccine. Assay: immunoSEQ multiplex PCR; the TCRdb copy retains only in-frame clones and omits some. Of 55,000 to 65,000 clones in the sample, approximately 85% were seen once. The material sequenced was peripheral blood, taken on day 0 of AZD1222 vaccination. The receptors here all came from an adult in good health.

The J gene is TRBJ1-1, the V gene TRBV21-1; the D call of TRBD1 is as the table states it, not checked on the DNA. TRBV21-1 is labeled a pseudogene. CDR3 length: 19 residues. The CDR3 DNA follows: TGTGCCAGCAGCAACAAACCGGACAGGGAGAAGGGCATGAACACTGAAGCTTTCTTT. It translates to CASSNKPDREKGMNTEAFF.

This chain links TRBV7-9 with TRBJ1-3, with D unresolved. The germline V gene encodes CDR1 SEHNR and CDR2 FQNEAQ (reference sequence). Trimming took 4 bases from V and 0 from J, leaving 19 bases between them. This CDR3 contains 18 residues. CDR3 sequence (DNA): TGTGCCAGCAGCTGGTTACGAAGCCCCGAGAGCTCTGGAAACACCATATATTTT. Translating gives CASSWLRSPESSGNTIYF.

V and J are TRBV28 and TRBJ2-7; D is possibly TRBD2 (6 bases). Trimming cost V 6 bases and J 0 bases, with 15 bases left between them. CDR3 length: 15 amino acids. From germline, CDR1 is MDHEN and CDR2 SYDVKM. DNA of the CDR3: TGTGCCAGCAGAGCCGGCGGGGCGACCTCCTACGAGCAGTACTTC. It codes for CASRAGGATSYEQYF. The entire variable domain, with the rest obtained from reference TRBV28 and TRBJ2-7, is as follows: DVKVTQSSRYLVKRTGEKVFLECVQDMDHENMFWYRQDPGLGLRLIYFSYDVKMKEKGDIPEGYSVSREKKERFSLILESASTNQTSMYLCASRAGGATSYEQYFGPGTRLTVT.

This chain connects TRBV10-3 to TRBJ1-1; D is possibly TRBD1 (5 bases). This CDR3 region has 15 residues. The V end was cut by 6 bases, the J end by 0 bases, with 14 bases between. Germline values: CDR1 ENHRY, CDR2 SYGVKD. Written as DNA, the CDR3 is TGTGCCATCAGCGCGGCGGGGCAGGTGAACACTGAAGCTTTCTTT. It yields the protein CAISAAGQVNTEAFF.

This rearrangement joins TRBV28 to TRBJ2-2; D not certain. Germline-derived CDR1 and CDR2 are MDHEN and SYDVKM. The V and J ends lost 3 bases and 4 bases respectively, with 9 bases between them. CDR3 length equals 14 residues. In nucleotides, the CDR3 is TGTGCCAGCAGTTTTTTCCCGACCACCGGGGAGCTGTTTTTT. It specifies CASSFFPTTGELFF.

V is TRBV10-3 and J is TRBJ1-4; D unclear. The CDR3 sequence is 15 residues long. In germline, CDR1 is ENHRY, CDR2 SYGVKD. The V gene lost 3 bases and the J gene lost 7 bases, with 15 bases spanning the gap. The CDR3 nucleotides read TGTGCCATCAGTGACGCCTGGGGAGGAAGTGAAAAACTGTTTTTT. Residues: CAISDAWGGSEKLFF.

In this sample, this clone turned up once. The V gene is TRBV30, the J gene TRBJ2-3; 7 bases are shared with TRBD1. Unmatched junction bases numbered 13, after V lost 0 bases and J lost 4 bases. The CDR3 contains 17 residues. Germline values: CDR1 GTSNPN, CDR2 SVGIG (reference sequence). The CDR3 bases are TGTGCCTGGAGTGTACAGGGGATCAGGTTGGGAGCAGATACGCAGTATTTT. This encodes CAWSVQGIRLGADTQYF.

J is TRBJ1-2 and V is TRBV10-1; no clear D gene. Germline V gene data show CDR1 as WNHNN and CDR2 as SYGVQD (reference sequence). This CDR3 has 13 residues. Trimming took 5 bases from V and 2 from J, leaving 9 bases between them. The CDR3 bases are TGCGCCAGCAGTCACAACGCGAACTATGGCTACACCTTC. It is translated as CASSHNANYGYTF.

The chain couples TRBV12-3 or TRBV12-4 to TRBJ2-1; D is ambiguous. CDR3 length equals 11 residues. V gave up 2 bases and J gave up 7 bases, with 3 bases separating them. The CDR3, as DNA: TGTGCCAGCAGTTTAAGGAATGAGCAGTTCTTC. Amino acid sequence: CASSLRNEQFF.

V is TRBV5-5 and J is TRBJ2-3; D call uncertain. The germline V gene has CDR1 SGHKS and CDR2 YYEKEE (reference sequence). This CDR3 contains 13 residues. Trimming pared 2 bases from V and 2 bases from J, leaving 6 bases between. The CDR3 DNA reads TGTGCCAGCAGCTTCGAGGACACAGATACGCAGTATTTT. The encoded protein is CASSFEDTDTQYF. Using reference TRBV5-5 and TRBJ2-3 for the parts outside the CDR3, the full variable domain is DAGVTQSPTHLIKTRGQQVTLRCSPISGHKSVSWYQQVLGQGPQFIFQYYEKEERGRGNFPDRFSARQFPNYSSELNVNALLLGDSALYLCASSFEDTDTQYFGPGTRLTVL.

The DNA for the CDR3 is TGTGCCAGCAGCTCCTCCTACGAGCAGTACTTC. This gives the protein CASSSSYEQYF. The chain carries TRBV5-5 and TRBJ2-7; D is uncertain. The V and J ends lost 3 bases and 0 bases respectively, with 1 base between them. Germline CDR1 reads SGHKS; CDR2 reads YYEKEE (reference sequence). The CDR3 is made up of 11 amino acids.

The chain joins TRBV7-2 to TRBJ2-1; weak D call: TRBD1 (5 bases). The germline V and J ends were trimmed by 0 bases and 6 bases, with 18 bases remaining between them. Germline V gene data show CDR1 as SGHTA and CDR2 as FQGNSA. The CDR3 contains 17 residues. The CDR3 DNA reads TGTGCCAGCAGCTTAGCAAAAACAGGTCGCGTAGGCAATGAGCAGTTCTTC. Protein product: CASSLAKTGRVGNEQFF.

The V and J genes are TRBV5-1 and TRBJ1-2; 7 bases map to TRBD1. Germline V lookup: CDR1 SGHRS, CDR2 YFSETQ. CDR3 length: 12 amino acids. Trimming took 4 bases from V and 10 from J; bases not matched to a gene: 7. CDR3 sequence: CASSQTGSLYTF. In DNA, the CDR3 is TGCGCCAGCAGCCAGACAGGGAGCCTCTACACCTTC.

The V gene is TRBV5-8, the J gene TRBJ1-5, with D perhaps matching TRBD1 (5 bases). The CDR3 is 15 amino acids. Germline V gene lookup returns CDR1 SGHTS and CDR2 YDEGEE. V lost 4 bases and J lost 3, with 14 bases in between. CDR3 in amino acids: CASSPRGRNNQPQHF. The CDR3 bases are TGTGCCAGCAGCCCTAGGGGCAGGAACAATCAGCCCCAGCATTTT.

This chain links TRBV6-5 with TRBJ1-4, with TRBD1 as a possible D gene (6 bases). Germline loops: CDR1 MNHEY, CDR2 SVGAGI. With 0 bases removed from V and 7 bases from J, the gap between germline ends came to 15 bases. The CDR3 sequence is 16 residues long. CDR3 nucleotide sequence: TGTGCCAGCAGTTACTCCACCAGGGGAGGGGTTGAAAAACTGTTTTTT. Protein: CASSYSTRGGVEKLFF.

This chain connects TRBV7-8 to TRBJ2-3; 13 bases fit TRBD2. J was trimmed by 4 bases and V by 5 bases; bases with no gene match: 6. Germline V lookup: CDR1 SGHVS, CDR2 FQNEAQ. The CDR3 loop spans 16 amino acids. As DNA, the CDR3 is TGTGCCAGCAGCACCCGGACTAGCGGGGGATCAGATACGCAGTATTTT. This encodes CASSTRTSGGSDTQYF.

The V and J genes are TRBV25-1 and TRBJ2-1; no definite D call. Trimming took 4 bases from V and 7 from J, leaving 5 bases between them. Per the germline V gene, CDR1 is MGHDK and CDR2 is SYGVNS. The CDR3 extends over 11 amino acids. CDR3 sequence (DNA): TGTGCCAGCAGTGGGGTAAATGAGCAGTTCTTC. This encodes CASSGVNEQFF.

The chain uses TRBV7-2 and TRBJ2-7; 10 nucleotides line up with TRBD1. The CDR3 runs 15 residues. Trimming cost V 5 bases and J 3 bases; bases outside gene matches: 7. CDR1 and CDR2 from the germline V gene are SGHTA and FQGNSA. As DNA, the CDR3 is TGTGCCAGCAGCCTCAGGACAGGGGGAAACTACGAGCAGTACTTC. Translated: CASSLRTGGNYEQYF.

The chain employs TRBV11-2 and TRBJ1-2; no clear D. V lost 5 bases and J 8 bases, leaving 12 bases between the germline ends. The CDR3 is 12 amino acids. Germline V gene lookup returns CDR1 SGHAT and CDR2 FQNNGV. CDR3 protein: CASSRPSGGYTF. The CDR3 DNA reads TGTGCCAGCAGCCGCCCTAGTGGGGGCTACACCTTC.

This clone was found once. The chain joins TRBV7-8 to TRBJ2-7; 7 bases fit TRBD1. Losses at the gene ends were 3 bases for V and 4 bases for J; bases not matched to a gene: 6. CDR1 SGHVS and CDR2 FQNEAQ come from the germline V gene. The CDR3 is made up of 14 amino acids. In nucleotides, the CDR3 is TGTGCCAGCAGCTTTGACAGGGATCGGTACGAGCAGTACTTC. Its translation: CASSFDRDRYEQYF.

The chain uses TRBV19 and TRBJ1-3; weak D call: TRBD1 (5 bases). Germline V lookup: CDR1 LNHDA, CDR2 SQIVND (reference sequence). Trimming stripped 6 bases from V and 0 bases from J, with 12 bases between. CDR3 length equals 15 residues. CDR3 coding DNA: TGTGCCAGTAGCCAAGAGACAGTCTCTGGAAACACCATATATTTT. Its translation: CASSQETVSGNTIYF.

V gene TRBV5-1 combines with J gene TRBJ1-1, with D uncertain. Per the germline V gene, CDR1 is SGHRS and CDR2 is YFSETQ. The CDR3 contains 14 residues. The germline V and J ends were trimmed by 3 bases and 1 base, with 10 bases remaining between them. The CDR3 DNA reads TGCGCCAGCAGCTCCCGGGTCTCGAACACTGAAGCTTTCTTT. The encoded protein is CASSSRVSNTEAFF.

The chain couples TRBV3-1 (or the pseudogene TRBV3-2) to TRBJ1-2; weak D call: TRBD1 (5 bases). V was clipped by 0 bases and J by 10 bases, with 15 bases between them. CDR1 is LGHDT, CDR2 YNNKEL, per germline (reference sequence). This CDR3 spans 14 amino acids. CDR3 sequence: CASSQDLAQGDYTF. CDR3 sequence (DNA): TGTGCCAGCAGCCAAGATTTAGCGCAGGGTGACTACACCTTC.

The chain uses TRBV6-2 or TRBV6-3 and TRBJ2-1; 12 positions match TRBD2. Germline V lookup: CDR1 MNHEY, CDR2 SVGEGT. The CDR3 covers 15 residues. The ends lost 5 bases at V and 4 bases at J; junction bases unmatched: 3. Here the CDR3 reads CASSVTSGGYNEQFF. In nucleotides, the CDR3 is TGTGCCAGCAGTGTTACTAGCGGGGGGTACAATGAGCAGTTCTTC.

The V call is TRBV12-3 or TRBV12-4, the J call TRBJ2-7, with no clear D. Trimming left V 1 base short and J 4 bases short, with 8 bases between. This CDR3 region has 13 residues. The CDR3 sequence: CASSLGRQYEQYF. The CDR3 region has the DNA TGTGCCAGCAGTTTAGGTCGGCAATACGAGCAGTACTTC.

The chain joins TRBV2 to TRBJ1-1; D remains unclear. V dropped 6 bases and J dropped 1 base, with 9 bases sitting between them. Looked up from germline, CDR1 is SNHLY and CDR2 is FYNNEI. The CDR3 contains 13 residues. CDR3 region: CASRRWANTEAFF. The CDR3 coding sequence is TGTGCCAGCAGGCGGTGGGCGAACACTGAAGCTTTCTTT.

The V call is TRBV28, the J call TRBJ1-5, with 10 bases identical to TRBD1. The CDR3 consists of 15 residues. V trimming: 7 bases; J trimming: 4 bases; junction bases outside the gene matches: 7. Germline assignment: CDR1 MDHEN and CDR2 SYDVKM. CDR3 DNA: TGTGCCAGCACCCCAGAGGGACAGGGGAATCAGCCCCAGCATTTT. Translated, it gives CASTPEGQGNQPQHF.

The CDR3 DNA reads TGTGCCAGCAGCCCCGACAGAGTCTATGGCTACACCTTC. It is translated as CASSPDRVYGYTF. The V and J genes are TRBV12-3 or TRBV12-4 and TRBJ1-2; tentatively, D is TRBD1 (5 bases). The CDR3 covers 13 residues. V gave up 6 bases and J gave up 4 bases, with 12 bases separating them.

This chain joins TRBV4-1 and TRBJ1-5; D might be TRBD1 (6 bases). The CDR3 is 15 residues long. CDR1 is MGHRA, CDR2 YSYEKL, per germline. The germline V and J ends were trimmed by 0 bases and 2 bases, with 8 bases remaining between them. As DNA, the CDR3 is TGCGCCAGCAGCCAAGATGCAGGGGGCAATCAGCCCCAGCATTTT. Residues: CASSQDAGGNQPQHF.

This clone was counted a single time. The CDR3 is CASSPDRGGYTF. DNA for the CDR3: TGTGCCAGCAGCCCCGACAGAGGTGGCTACACCTTC. The chain employs TRBV11-2 and TRBJ1-2; D possibly corresponds to TRBD1 (5 bases). CDR3 length: 12 residues. Trimming took 5 bases from V and 7 from J, leaving 11 bases between them. Germline CDR1 reads SGHAT; CDR2 reads FQNNGV.